This T cell receptor beta chain was identified during a study of metastatic and nonmetastatic thyroid tumors. Patients underwent thyroid surgery, and none had received any treatment before it. Study results and limitations: It was reportedly found that TCR beta diversity was significantly higher in malignant thyroid tumors than in benign nodules, a difference seen in both blood and tumor samples.

This clone came up many times. Its antigen is unknown. TCRdb redid the clone calls on the PCR reads using MiXCR. In the table there are approximately 25,000 clones, roughly 15% of which are singletons. The CDR3 spans 15 residues. The ends lost 3 bases at V and 6 bases at J; junction bases unmatched: 9. Germline V gene sequence: CDR1 SGDLS, CDR2 YYNGEE. Sequenced sample: blood. The source of this sequence is a male donor with papillary thyroid cancer or a benign thyroid nodule (not recorded which). Some clones in this sample may be carry-over from other donors' samples. V and J are TRBV9 and TRBJ2-1; 7 positions match TRBD1. Here the CDR3 reads CASSEQGFSINEQFF. The CDR3 nucleotides are TGTGCCAGCAGCGAACAGGGGTTCAGCATCAATGAGCAGTTCTTC. The complete variable domain, with remaining parts taken from reference TRBV9 and TRBJ2-1, reads DSGVTQTPKHLITATGQRVTLRCSPRSGDLSVYWYQQSLDQGLQFLIQYYNGEERAKGNILERFSAQQFPDLHSELNLSSLELGDSALYFCASSEQGFSINEQFFGPGTRLTVL.